Included here is one T cell receptor beta chain sequence, with context. As yet, its antigen is unknown. Profiling relied on immunoSEQ multiplex PCR, and the TCRdb table lists in-frame clones only, not all of them. The sample yields about 99,000 clones, 84% seen once. The data are from a study of T cell clones after liver transplantation. Study details: TCRbeta sequencing after a pre-transplant mixed lymphocyte reaction identified graft-donor-reactive clones, later tracked in post-transplant blood. Three of the eight recipients were HCV-positive; the rest had non-autoimmune, non-viral transplant indications. Broader study findings: Donor-reactive sequences fell more than third party-reactive ones, suggesting partial deletion. Migration into the graft, not deletion, may explain lost graft donor-reactive T cells.

Germline V gives CDR1 MDHEN, CDR2 SYDVKM. CDR3 length: 14 residues. The V and J ends lost 5 bases and 0 bases, in that order; junction bases with no gene match: 3. Sequenced here: CD4+ T cells from blood, sampled around 4 years after liver transplant. This sequence originates from a human patient who received a liver transplant. Certain T cells may be donor cells from the graft. The genes are TRBV28 and TRBJ1-1; 7 bases are a match to TRBD1. CDR3 residues: CASSEGALNTEAFF. CDR3 nucleotides: TGTGCCAGCAGTGAGGGGGCCTTGAACACTGAAGCTTTCTTT.